The text below deals with one T cell receptor beta chain. Its antigen is still unknown. The CDR3 totals 12 residues. Deletions cut 6 bases from V and 2 bases from J, with 10 bases between. Germline assignment: CDR1 DFQATT and CDR2 SNEGSKA (reference sequence). This sample is part of a study of T cells in Graves' hyperthyroidism and ophthalmopathy. Study at large: Any treatment followed the collection of peripheral blood at initial diagnosis.

General study points: Ophthalmopathy and stable hyperthyroidism were told apart by a 13 V-J model. Ophthalmopathy was predicted by the model a median of roughly 6.6 months ahead of onset.

Amplified TCR beta CDR3 regions came from RNA transcripts. HTBI primers were employed in a first-round RT-PCR of the TCR CDR3. Using its own MiXCR run on the multiplex PCR reads, TCRdb lists one record per CDR3 protein. Here the sample spans 250,000 to 350,000 distinct CDR3 sequences, roughly 22% being singletons. What was sequenced was blood. The source is a man between 25 and 39 years old with Graves' ophthalmopathy. The rearrangement joins TRBV20-1 to TRBJ2-5; D is ambiguous. The CDR3 here is CSAVDNQETQYF. Here the CDR3 DNA reads TGCAGTGCAGTAGACAATCAAGAGACCCAGTACTTC.